These 10 T cell receptor beta chains came from one sample sequenced in a study of Ad26.COV2.S vaccination and SARS-CoV-2 variants. The method was immunoSEQ multiplex PCR; TCRdb's version includes in-frame clones alone and lacks a portion of them. This repertoire shows 300,000 to 350,000 clones, around 85% found once; its top ten account for 2.1%. Treatment specified: 15 to 20 received Ad26.COV2.S at low or high dose, single or two shots; about five received placebo; per-sample allocation not given. Repertoires come from day 63 after the first vaccine or placebo injection. This material consisted of peripheral blood, taken in a trial of Ad26.COV2.S vaccine versus placebo. The receptors stem from a person aged 18-60 years who received the Ad26.COV2.S COVID-19 vaccine or a placebo.

The chain joins TRBV30 to TRBJ1-2, with D maybe TRBD1 (5 bases). Germline loops: CDR1 GTSNPN, CDR2 SVGIG (reference sequence). The CDR3 sequence is 12 residues long. V lost 5 bases and J 2 bases, leaving 9 bases between the germline ends. The CDR3 sequence: CAWGGGNYGYTF. CDR3 DNA sequence: TGTGCCTGGGGCGGGGGAAACTATGGCTACACCTTC.

The V gene is TRBV19, the J gene TRBJ1-1; 8 bases agree with TRBD1. J lost 0 bases, V lost 5 bases, and 2 bases had no gene match. The CDR3 sequence is 14 residues long. Germline CDR1 and CDR2: LNHDA and SQIVND (reference sequence). CDR3 DNA sequence: TGTGCCAGTAGTCGGGACAGGATGAACACTGAAGCTTTCTTT. Translation gives CASSRDRMNTEAFF.

The chain joins TRBV28 to TRBJ1-6; 7 bases line up with TRBD1. V gave up 5 bases and J gave up 10 bases; unmatched junction bases: 11. The CDR3 is 15 amino acids. Germline assignment: CDR1 MDHEN and CDR2 SYDVKM. CDR3 in DNA: TGTGCCAGCAGTCCTACGGACAGGAGGACATCACCCCTCCACTTT. It codes for CASSPTDRRTSPLHF. The full variable domain, rest sourced from reference TRBV28 and TRBJ1-6, is DVKVTQSSRYLVKRTGEKVFLECVQDMDHENMFWYRQDPGLGLRLIYFSYDVKMKEKGDIPEGYSVSREKKERFSLILESASTNQTSMYLCASSPTDRRTSPLHFGNGTRLTVT.

The rearrangement joins TRBV7-3 to TRBJ2-5; D assignment may be TRBD1 or TRBD2 (5 bases each). The V end lost 4 bases, the J end lost 7 bases, and 10 bases lay between the germline ends. The CDR3 is 12 amino acids. In germline, CDR1 is SGHTA, CDR2 FQGTGA. The CDR3: CASSSPGGTQYF. As DNA, the CDR3 is TGTGCCAGCAGCTCCCCTGGGGGGACCCAGTACTTC.

In DNA form, the CDR3 reads TGTGCCAGCAGCCAAGAGGGACAGGGAGACTCTGGGGCCAACGTCCTGACTTTC. Encoded protein: CASSQEGQGDSGANVLTF. The chain couples TRBV4-2 to TRBJ2-6; 9 bases map to TRBD1. Germline values: CDR1 LGHNA, CDR2 YNFKEQ. The CDR3 runs 18 residues. V lost 0 bases and J lost 0; bases outside the gene matches: 3.

The V and J genes are TRBV5-5 and TRBJ2-7; D gene unclear. Germline CDR1 SGHKS, CDR2 YYEKEE (reference sequence). This CDR3 spans 16 amino acids. Trimming took off 4 bases at V and 2 bases at J, with 19 bases between the two ends. CDR3 in DNA: TGTGCCAGCAGCCCCCAACTCCTGACCCGCCCCTACGAGCAGTACTTC. Translated: CASSPQLLTRPYEQYF.

This chain joins TRBV28 and TRBJ1-5; D unresolved. CDR1 and CDR2 (germline): MDHEN, SYDVKM. The CDR3 spans 13 residues. V lost 4 bases and J 1 base, leaving 5 bases between the germline ends. The CDR3, as DNA: TGTGCCAGCAGTTCTCAGAGCAATCAGCCCCAGCATTTT. Amino acids: CASSSQSNQPQHF.

A note on this clone: Relative to the germline gene, one junction end is altered; a read error may explain this. This CDR3 is CSATRQGHHF. The CDR3 DNA reads as TGCAGTGCTACCCGACAGGGCCACCACTTC. The chain couples TRBV20-1 to TRBJ2-7, with TRBD1 matching 7 bases. The germline CDR1 and CDR2 sequences are DFQATT and SNEGSKA (reference sequence). CDR3 size: 10 residues.

The CDR3 sequence: CAISSPPGGFDYGYTF. The CDR3 DNA is TGTGCCATCAGTTCCCCCCCAGGGGGCTTCGACTATGGCTACACCTTC. The chain combines TRBV10-3 with TRBJ1-2; 8 nucleotides line up with TRBD1. CDR1 and CDR2 (germline): ENHRY, SYGVKD. The CDR3 is 16 residues long. Germline trimming cut 5 bases from V and 3 bases from J; bases unmatched to any gene: 11.

The genes are TRBV19 and TRBJ2-7, with a weak D call TRBD2 (7 bases). CDR1 LNHDA and CDR2 SQIVND come from the germline V gene (reference sequence). V lost 0 bases, J lost 7 bases, and 16 bases lay in between. CDR3 length: 15 residues. CDR3 region: CASSIDAAGAREQYF. DNA for the CDR3: TGTGCCAGTAGTATAGATGCGGCGGGGGCAAGGGAGCAGTACTTC.